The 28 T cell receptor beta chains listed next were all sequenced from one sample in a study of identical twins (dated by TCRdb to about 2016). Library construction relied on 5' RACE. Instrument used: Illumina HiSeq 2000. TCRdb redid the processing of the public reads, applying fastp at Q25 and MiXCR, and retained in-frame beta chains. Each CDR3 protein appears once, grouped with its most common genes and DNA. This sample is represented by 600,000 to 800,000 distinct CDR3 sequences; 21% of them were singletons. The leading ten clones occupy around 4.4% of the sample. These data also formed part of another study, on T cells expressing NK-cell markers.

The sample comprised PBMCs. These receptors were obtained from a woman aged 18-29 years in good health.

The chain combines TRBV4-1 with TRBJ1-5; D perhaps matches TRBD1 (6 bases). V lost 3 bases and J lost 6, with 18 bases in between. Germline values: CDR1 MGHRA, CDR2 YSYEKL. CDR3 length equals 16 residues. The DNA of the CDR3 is TGCGCCAGCAGCCAGAATCAGGGGCCCAGCGGTCAGCCCCAGCATTTT. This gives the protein CASSQNQGPSGQPQHF.

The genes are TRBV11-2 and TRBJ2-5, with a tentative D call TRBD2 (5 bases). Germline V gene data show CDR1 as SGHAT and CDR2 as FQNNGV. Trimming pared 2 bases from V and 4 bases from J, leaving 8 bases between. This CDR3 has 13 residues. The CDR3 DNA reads TGTGCCAGCAGCTTATCGGGGTTAGAGACCCAGTACTTC. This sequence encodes CASSLSGLETQYF.

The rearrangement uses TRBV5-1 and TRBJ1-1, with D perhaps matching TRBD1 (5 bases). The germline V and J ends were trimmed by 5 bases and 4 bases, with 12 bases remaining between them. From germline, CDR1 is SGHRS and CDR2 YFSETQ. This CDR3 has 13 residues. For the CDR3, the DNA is TGCGCCAGCAGTTGGGCTGGGGGCACTGAAGCTTTCTTT. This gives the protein CASSWAGGTEAFF.

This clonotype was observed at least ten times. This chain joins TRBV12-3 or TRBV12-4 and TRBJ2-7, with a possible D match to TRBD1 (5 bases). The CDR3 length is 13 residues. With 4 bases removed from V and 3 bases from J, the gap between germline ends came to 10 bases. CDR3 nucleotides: TGTGCCAGCAGTTCAGGACATGGCTACGAGCAGTACTTC. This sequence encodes CASSSGHGYEQYF.

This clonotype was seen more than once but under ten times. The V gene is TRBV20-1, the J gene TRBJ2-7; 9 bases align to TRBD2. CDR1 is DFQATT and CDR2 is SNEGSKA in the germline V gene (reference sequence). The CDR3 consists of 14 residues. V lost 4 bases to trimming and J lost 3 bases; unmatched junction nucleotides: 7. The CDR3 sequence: CSATVSAGGYEQYF. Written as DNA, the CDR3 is TGCAGTGCTACAGTGTCAGCGGGAGGCTACGAGCAGTACTTC.

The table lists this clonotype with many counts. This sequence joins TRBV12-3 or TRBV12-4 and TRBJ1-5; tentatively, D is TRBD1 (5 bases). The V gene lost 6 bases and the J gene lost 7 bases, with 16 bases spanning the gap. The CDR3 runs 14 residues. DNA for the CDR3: TGTGCCAGCAGGCGGCCAGGGTGGGACCAGCCCCAGCATTTT. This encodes CASRRPGWDQPQHF.

The CDR3 coding sequence is TGTGCCAGCAGTTTAGGGGGAATGGGCGAGCAGTACTTC. It codes for CASSLGGMGEQYF. The chain is built from TRBV27 and TRBJ2-7; D tentatively reads TRBD1 or TRBD2 (5 bases each). The V end lost 2 bases, the J end lost 6 bases, and 11 bases lay between the germline ends. The CDR3 runs 13 residues. The germline CDR1 and CDR2 sequences are MNHEY and SMNVEV (reference sequence).

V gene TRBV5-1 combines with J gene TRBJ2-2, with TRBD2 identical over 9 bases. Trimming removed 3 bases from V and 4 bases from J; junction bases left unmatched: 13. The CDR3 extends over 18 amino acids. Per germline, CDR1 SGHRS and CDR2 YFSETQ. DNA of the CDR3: TGCGCCAGCAGCTGGCCCCTTAGCGGGGGTAAAGGCACCGGGGAGCTGTTTTTT. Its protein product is CASSWPLSGGKGTGELFF.

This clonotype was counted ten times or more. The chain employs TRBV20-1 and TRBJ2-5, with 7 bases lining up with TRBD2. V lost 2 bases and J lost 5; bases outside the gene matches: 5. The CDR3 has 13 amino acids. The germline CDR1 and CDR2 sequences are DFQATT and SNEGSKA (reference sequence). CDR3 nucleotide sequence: TGCAGTGCTAGAAGGCGAGCGGGGGAGACCCAGTACTTC. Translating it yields CSARRRAGETQYF.

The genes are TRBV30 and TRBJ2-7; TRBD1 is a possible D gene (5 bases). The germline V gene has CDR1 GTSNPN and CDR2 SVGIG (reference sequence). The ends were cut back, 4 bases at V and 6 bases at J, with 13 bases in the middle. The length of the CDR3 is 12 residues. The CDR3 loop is CAWKGMRGEQYF. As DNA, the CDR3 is TGTGCCTGGAAGGGGATGAGAGGCGAGCAGTACTTC.

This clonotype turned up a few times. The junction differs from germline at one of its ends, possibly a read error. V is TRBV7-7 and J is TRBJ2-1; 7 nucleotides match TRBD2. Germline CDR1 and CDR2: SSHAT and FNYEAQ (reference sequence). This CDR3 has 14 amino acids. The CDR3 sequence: CASSPRLASNEQFF. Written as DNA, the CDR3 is TGTGCTAGCAGCCCCAGACTAGCTTCCAATGAGCAGTTCTTC.

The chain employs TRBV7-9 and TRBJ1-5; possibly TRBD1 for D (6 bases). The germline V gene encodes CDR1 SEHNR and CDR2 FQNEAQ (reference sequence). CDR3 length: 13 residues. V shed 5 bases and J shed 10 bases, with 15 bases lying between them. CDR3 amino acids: CASSLSLGAPQHF. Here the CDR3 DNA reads TGTGCCAGCAGCCTCTCATTGGGGGCACCCCAGCATTTT. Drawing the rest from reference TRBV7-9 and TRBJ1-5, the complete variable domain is DTGVSQNPRHKITKRGQNVTFRCDPISEHNRLYWYRQTLGQGPEFLTYFQNEAQLEKSRLLSDRFSAERPKGSFSTLEIQRTEQGDSAMYLCASSLSLGAPQHFGDGTRLSIL.

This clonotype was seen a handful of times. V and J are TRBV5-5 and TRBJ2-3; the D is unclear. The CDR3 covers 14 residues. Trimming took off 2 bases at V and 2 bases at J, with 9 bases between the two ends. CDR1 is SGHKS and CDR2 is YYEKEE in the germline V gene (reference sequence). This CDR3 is CASSFRLLTDTQYF. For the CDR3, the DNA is TGTGCCAGCAGCTTCCGTCTTCTCACAGATACGCAGTATTTT.

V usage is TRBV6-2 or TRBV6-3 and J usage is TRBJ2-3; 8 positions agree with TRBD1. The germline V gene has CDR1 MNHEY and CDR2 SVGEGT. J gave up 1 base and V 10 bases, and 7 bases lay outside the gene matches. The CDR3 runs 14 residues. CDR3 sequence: CATQGDGGTDTQYF. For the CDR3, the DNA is TGTGCCACACAGGGGGACGGAGGCACAGATACGCAGTATTTT.

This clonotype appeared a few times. DNA of the CDR3: TGCAGCGTGTCTCGGGGACAGGGTATAGAGACCCAGTACTTC. Translating it yields CSVSRGQGIETQYF. V gene TRBV29-1 combines with J gene TRBJ2-5, with 9 bases aligning to TRBD1. The CDR3 extends over 14 amino acids. After removal of 6 bases from V and 4 bases from J, the junction contained 9 bases not matched to a gene. Germline V gives CDR1 SQVTM, CDR2 ANQGSEA.

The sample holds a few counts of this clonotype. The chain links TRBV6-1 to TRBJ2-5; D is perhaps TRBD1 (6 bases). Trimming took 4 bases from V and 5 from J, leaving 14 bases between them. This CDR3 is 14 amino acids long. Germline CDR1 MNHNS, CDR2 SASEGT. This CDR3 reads CASSGGPGAETQYF. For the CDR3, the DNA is TGTGCCAGCAGTGGGGGGCCCGGAGCGGAGACCCAGTACTTC.

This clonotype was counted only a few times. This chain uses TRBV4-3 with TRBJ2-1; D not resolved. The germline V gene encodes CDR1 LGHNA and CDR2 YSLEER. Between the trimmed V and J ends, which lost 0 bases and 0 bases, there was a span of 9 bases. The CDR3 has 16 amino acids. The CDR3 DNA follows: TGCGCCAGCAGCCAAGATGGGCGGACCTCCTACAATGAGCAGTTCTTC. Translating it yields CASSQDGRTSYNEQFF.

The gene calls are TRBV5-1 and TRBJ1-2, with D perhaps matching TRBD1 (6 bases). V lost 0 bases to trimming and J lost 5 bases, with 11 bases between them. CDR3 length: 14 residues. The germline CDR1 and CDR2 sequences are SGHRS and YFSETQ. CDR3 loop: CASSLGQAFYGYTF. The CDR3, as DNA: TGCGCCAGCAGCTTGGGACAGGCTTTTTATGGCTACACCTTC.

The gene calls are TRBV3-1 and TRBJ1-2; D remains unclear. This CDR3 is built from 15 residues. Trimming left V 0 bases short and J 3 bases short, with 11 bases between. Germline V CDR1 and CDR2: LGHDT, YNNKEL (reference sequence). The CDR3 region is CASSQEGNSYYGYTF. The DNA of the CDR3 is TGTGCCAGCAGCCAAGAAGGAAACAGCTACTATGGCTACACCTTC.

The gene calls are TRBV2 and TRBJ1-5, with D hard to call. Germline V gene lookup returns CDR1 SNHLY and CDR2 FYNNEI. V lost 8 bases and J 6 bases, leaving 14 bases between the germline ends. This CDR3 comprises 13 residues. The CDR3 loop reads CASWAGESQPQHF. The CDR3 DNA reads TGTGCCAGCTGGGCTGGGGAGAGTCAGCCCCAGCATTTT.

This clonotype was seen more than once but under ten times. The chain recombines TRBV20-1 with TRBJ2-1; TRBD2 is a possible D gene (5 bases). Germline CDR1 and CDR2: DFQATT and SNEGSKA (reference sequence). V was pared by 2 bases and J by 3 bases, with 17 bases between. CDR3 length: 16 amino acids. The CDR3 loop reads CSARNLREGDYNEQFF. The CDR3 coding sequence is TGCAGTGCTAGAAATCTTCGGGAAGGTGACTACAATGAGCAGTTCTTC.

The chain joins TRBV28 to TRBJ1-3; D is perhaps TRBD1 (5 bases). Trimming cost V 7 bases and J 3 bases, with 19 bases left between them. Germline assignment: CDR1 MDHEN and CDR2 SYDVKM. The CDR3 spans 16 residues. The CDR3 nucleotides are TGTGCCAGCACTCCGAGTCAGGGAGGAGGTGGAAACACCATATATTTT. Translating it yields CASTPSQGGGGNTIYF.

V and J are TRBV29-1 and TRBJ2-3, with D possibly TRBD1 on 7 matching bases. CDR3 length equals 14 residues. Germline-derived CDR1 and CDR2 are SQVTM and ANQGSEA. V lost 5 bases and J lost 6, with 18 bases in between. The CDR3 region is CSVRRGLALDTQYF. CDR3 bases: TGCAGCGTTCGGAGGGGGCTGGCTCTGGATACGCAGTATTTT.

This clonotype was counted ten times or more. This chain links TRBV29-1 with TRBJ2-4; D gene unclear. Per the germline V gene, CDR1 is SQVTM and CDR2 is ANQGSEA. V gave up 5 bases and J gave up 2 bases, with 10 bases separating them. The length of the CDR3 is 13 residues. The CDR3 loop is CSVLSTTKNIQYF. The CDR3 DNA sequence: TGCAGCGTTTTAAGTACCACCAAAAACATTCAGTACTTC.

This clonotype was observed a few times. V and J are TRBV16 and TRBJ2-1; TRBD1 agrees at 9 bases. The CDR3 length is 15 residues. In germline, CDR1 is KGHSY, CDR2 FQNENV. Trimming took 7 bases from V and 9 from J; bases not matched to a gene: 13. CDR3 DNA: TGTGCCAGCAATCAACGGGACAGGGAGGGAGGTGAGCAGTTCTTC. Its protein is CASNQRDREGGEQFF.

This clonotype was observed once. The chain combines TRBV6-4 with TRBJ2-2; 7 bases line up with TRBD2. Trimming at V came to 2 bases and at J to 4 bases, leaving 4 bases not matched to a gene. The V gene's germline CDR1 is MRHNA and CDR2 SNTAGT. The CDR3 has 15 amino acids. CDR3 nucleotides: TGTGCCAGCAGTGACAGGGGCGGGAGCACCGGGGAGCTGTTTTTT. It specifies CASSDRGGSTGELFF.

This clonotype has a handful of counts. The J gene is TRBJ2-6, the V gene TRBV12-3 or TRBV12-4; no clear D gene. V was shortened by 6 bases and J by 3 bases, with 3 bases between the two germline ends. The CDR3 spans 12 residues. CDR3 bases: TGTGCCAGCAGCGGTGGGGCCAACGTCCTGACTTTC. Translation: CASSGGANVLTF.

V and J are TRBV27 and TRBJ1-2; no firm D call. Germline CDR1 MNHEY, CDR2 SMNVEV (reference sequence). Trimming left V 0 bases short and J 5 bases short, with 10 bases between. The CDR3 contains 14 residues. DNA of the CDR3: TGTGCCAGCAGTTTATCCCCTGGGGTATATGGCTACACCTTC. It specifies CASSLSPGVYGYTF.